The 12 T cell receptor beta chains presented below share a single source sample, sequenced in a study of blood T cells in healthy people across ages. A second PCR, run for 7 to 11 cycles, used a sample-barcoded 5' primer plus a J-beta primer mix. TCRdb re-derived calls from the 5' RACE reads in MiXCR, one entry per CDR3 protein. Here the sample spans about 730,000 distinct CDR3 sequences, more than 40% being singletons. Sequences were obtained from blood. The receptors were gathered from a woman aged 60-70 years in good health.

A few counts support this clonotype. V and J are TRBV18 and TRBJ2-3; D possibly uses TRBD1 or TRBD2 (5 bases each). Germline CDR1 reads KGHSH; CDR2 reads LQKENI. This CDR3 comprises 15 residues. Trimming took 1 base from V and 2 from J, leaving 10 bases between them. This CDR3 is CASSPQRGPTDTQYF. Written as DNA, the CDR3 is TGTGCCAGCTCACCACAGAGGGGTCCCACAGATACGCAGTATTTT.

This clonotype was observed at least ten times. The chain carries TRBV2 and TRBJ2-1; TRBD2 matches 10 bases. The ends lost 6 bases at V and 7 bases at J; junction bases unmatched: 9. Germline loops: CDR1 SNHLY, CDR2 FYNNEI. This CDR3 contains 15 residues. CDR3 protein: CASRRTSGIQNEQFF. The CDR3 nucleotides read TGTGCCAGCAGGAGGACTAGCGGAATACAAAATGAGCAGTTCTTC.

The chain combines TRBV29-1 with TRBJ1-2, with a tentative D call TRBD1 (5 bases). Looked up from germline, CDR1 is SQVTM and CDR2 is ANQGSEA. This CDR3 comprises 12 residues. The CDR3 region is CNDVGGNYGYTF. The CDR3 coding sequence is TGCAACGACGTGGGGGGAAACTATGGCTACACCTTC.

CDR3 sequence: CASTGTGELFF. DNA for the CDR3: TGTGCCAGCACGGGCACCGGGGAGCTGTTTTTT. V and J are TRBV27 and TRBJ2-2; D is undetermined. CDR3 length: 11 amino acids. Trimming stripped 7 bases from V and 4 bases from J, with 4 bases between. Germline-derived CDR1 and CDR2 are MNHEY and SMNVEV (reference sequence).

This clonotype was recorded a few times. The chain links TRBV6-5 to TRBJ2-1; no clear D gene. Trimming stripped 2 bases from V and 4 bases from J, with 15 bases between. Germline V lookup: CDR1 MNHEY, CDR2 SVGAGI. The CDR3 is made up of 16 amino acids. The chain's CDR3 is CASSYESAEMYNEQFF. The CDR3 bases are TGTGCCAGCAGTTACGAGTCTGCGGAGATGTACAATGAGCAGTTCTTC.

The CDR3 DNA follows: TGCGCCGGCTGTAACAGGGAGGAGAACACTGAAGCTTTCTTT. Residues: CAGCNREENTEAFF. The rearrangement links TRBV5-1 to TRBJ1-1; TRBD1 is a possible D gene (6 bases). The CDR3 length is 14 residues. V dropped 10 bases and J dropped 1 base, with 17 bases sitting between them. Germline CDR1 SGHRS, CDR2 YFSETQ.

There are a few counts of this clonotype. The chain combines TRBV12-3 or TRBV12-4 with TRBJ2-5, with 7 nucleotides matching TRBD2. This CDR3 has 14 amino acids. J gave up 1 base and V 6 bases, and 5 bases lay outside the gene matches. The CDR3 sequence is CASRGTTSQETQYF. In nucleotides, the CDR3 is TGTGCCAGCAGGGGGACTACCTCCCAAGAGACCCAGTACTTC.

Many counts were recorded for this clonotype. The V gene is TRBV14, the J gene TRBJ1-1, with D perhaps matching TRBD1 (6 bases). This CDR3 is 18 amino acids long. Germline V CDR1 and CDR2: SGHDN, FVKESK. The V end lost 1 base, the J end lost 1 base, and 19 bases lay between the germline ends. The CDR3 protein is CASSQGGGIWDSNTEAFF. The CDR3, as DNA: TGTGCCAGCAGCCAAGGAGGGGGAATCTGGGACTCGAACACTGAAGCTTTCTTT.

This clonotype occurred many times. The chain links TRBV7-9 to TRBJ1-5, with 10 bases lining up with TRBD1. From germline, CDR1 is SEHNR and CDR2 FQNEAQ (reference sequence). Trimming cost V 6 bases and J 5 bases; bases outside gene matches: 1. The CDR3 length is 13 residues. CDR3 sequence reads: CASRGTGDQPQHF. CDR3 nucleotides: TGTGCCAGCAGAGGGACAGGGGATCAGCCCCAGCATTTT.

The chain joins TRBV28 to TRBJ2-7; D possibly matches TRBD1 or TRBD2 (5 bases each). CDR1 and CDR2 (germline): MDHEN, SYDVKM. This CDR3 contains 11 residues. V shed 11 bases and J shed 4 bases, with 12 bases lying between them. CDR3 sequence: CASGAPYEQYF. The CDR3 DNA follows: TGTGCCTCCGGGGCCCCTTACGAGCAGTACTTC.

This clonotype was detected only a few times. This chain links TRBV9 with TRBJ2-5; D gene ambiguous. Trimming removed 1 base from V and 1 base from J, with 11 bases in between. The germline V gene encodes CDR1 SGDLS and CDR2 YYNGEE. CDR3 length equals 15 residues. CDR3 nucleotide sequence: TGTGCCAGCAGCGTAAATGCTTTTGTCCAAGAGACCCAGTACTTC. Its translation is CASSVNAFVQETQYF.

This rearrangement joins TRBV9 to TRBJ2-3; D is perhaps TRBD1 (6 bases). Trimming removed 7 bases at V and 5 bases at J, with 14 bases between. The CDR3 contains 13 residues. Germline values: CDR1 SGDLS, CDR2 YYNGEE. The DNA for the CDR3 is TGTGCCAGCTCGGACAGCGAAGTAGATACGCAGTATTTT. Translated: CASSDSEVDTQYF.